This is a list of T cell receptor beta chains from one sample in a study of blood T cells in healthy people across ages. TCRdb independently ran MiXCR on the 5' RACE reads; one entry per CDR3 protein. The sample carries about a million distinct CDR3 sequences, around two fifths recorded once. Sequences were obtained from blood. Every receptor here comes from a young man in good health. Each CDR3 is given with its conserved first and last residue. Each record gives: clone size, J gene, D gene, V gene, CDR3 protein, CDR3 DNA. The D gene is left open where the match is weak. Only some rows state a clone size, as once, few, many or a class for expanded clones.

size: .; J: TRBJ2-3; D: TRBD2; V: TRBV4-1; CDR3: CASSRGGTSGGTDTQYF; DNA: TGCGCCAGCAGCCGTGGGGGCACTAGCGGGGGCACAGATACGCAGTATTTT
size: many; J: TRBJ2-7; D: .; V: TRBV10-3; CDR3: CAISDPSWRDYEQYF; DNA: TGTGCCATCAGTGATCCCTCGTGGAGGGACTACGAGCAGTACTTC
size: many; J: TRBJ2-2; D: .; V: TRBV27; CDR3: CASSLAGSGELFF; DNA: TGTGCCAGCAGTTTGGCGGGCTCCGGGGAGCTGTTTTTT
size: few; J: TRBJ2-7; D: .; V: TRBV7-9; CDR3: CASSPIYAEQYF; DNA: TGTGCCAGCAGCCCAATCTACGCCGAGCAGTACTTC
size: few; J: TRBJ2-7; D: TRBD1; V: TRBV7-9; CDR3: CASGDRPGEQYF; DNA: TGTGCCAGTGGGGACAGGCCAGGCGAGCAGTACTTC
size: few; J: TRBJ2-3; D: .; V: TRBV7-7; CDR3: CASSLAGRGQGDTQYF; DNA: TGTGCTAGCAGCTTAGCCGGGCGGGGTCAGGGAGATACGCAGTATTTT
size: few; J: TRBJ1-2; D: .; V: TRBV20-1; CDR3: CSASRGVTYGYTF; DNA: TGCAGTGCTAGTAGGGGAGTGACCTATGGCTACACCTTC
size: .; J: TRBJ1-5; D: .; V: TRBV20-1; CDR3: CSGGQSGNQPQHF; DNA: TGCAGTGGCGGACAGTCGGGCAATCAGCCCCAGCATTTT
size: .; J: TRBJ1-5; D: TRBD1; V: TRBV6-2/TRBV6-3; CDR3: CASRNGRGLVQPQHF; DNA: TGTGCCAGCAGGAACGGGAGGGGGCTGGTCCAGCCCCAGCATTTT
size: .; J: TRBJ2-1; D: .; V: TRBV6-4; CDR3: CASFIFSPVQFF; DNA: TGTGCCAGCTTTATCTTTAGCCCTGTGCAGTTCTTC
size: few; J: TRBJ2-7; D: TRBD1; V: TRBV20-1; CDR3: CSAGPGQSPEQYF; DNA: TGCAGTGCTGGGCCGGGACAGTCCCCCGAGCAGTACTTC
size: few; J: TRBJ2-5; D: TRBD1; V: TRBV20-1; CDR3: CSAGDRGRETQYF; DNA: TGCAGTGCTGGGGACAGGGGTCGGGAGACCCAGTACTTC
size: few; J: TRBJ2-1; D: .; V: TRBV30; CDR3: CALNEQFF; DNA: TGTGCCTTGAATGAGCAGTTCTTC
size: few; J: TRBJ1-4; D: TRBD1; V: TRBV6-5; CDR3: CASSPPGTGGFGKLFF; DNA: TGTGCCAGCAGTCCCCCTGGGACAGGGGGATTCGGGAAACTGTTTTTT
size: .; J: TRBJ2-3; D: .; V: TRBV4-3; CDR3: CASSQEGDEDGTETQYF; DNA: TGCGCCAGCAGCCAAGAAGGGGATGAGGACGGCACAGAGACGCAGTATTTT
size: .; J: TRBJ2-2; D: .; V: TRBV7-3; CDR3: CATEDILLGELFF; DNA: TGTGCCACAGAGGACATCCTATTGGGGGAGCTGTTTTTT
size: many; J: TRBJ2-5; D: .; V: TRBV29-1; CDR3: CSVVWQGLQETQYF; DNA: TGCAGCGTTGTTTGGCAGGGGCTTCAAGAGACCCAGTACTTC
size: few; J: TRBJ2-3; D: .; V: TRBV7-9; CDR3: CASSSFPTRDTQYF; DNA: TGTGCCAGCAGCTCCTTCCCCACCAGAGATACGCAGTATTTT
size: few; J: TRBJ2-1; D: TRBD1; V: TRBV5-1; CDR3: CASRELQGLNEQFF; DNA: TGCGCCAGCAGGGAGTTACAGGGGTTGAATGAGCAGTTCTTC
size: .; J: TRBJ1-3; D: .; V: TRBV20-1; CDR3: CSARVGAIFSGNTIYF; DNA: TGCAGTGCTAGAGTGGGGGCCATTTTCTCTGGAAACACCATATATTTT
size: few; J: TRBJ2-3; D: .; V: TRBV4-2; CDR3: CASSRGTHQDTQYF; DNA: TGTGCCAGCAGCCGCGGGACCCACCAGGATACGCAGTATTTT
size: .; J: TRBJ2-1; D: TRBD2; V: TRBV6-2/TRBV6-3; CDR3: CASSQRTSAFYEQFF; DNA: TGTGCCAGCAGCCAGAGGACTAGCGCATTCTATGAGCAGTTCTTC
size: few; J: TRBJ2-7; D: TRBD2; V: TRBV7-2; CDR3: CASSLAPGLDSYEQYF; DNA: TGTGCCAGCAGCTTAGCGCCGGGACTAGACTCCTACGAGCAGTACTTC
size: few; J: TRBJ1-4; D: .; V: TRBV25-1; CDR3: CASSEFLGGDEKLFF; DNA: TGTGCCAGCAGTGAATTCCTGGGGGGAGATGAAAAACTGTTTTTT
size: many; J: TRBJ1-1; D: TRBD1; V: TRBV7-2; CDR3: CASSPGQGALNTEAFF; DNA: TGTGCCAGCAGCCCCGGACAGGGCGCACTGAACACTGAAGCTTTCTTT
size: few; J: TRBJ1-1; D: .; V: TRBV20-1; CDR3: CSASPTKGGMNTEAFF; DNA: TGCAGTGCTAGCCCTACTAAGGGTGGGATGAACACTGAAGCTTTCTTT
size: .; J: TRBJ2-7; D: .; V: TRBV7-2; CDR3: CASSLRGTAPTYNEQYF; DNA: TGTGCCAGCAGCTTGAGGGGTACGGCGCCGACCTACAATGAGCAGTACTTC